This TCR beta chain derives from a study of blood T cell repertoires in COVID-19. The wider study: COVID-19 samples from acute and convalescent phases originated in the United States, Italy and Spain. Sample material is recorded as cDNA or gDNA derived from T cells, B-cell-depleted T cells, or PBMCs.

Per the original methods: How many nucleated cells were present was estimated from reference gene primer amplification. Generated by immunoSEQ multiplex PCR, the TCRdb table keeps only in-frame clones and is missing some. V and J calls and clone size are as listed in that table; D and trimming were resolved from the DNA. The sample consists of roughly 60,000 clones, approximately 78% of them appearing once. CDR1 and CDR2 from the germline V gene are SGHAT and FQNNGV. Trimming left V 5 bases short and J 3 bases short, with 5 bases between. The CDR3 is 13 amino acids. A few counts support this clone. The J gene is TRBJ2-6, the V gene TRBV11-2; no definite D call. This clonotype originated in a man older than 75 with acute or convalescent COVID-19. Sequenced material: peripheral blood. The CDR3 is CASSLSGANVLTF. CDR3 DNA: TGTGCCAGCAGCCTAAGTGGGGCCAACGTCCTGACTTTC.